The T cell receptor (beta chain) described here comes from a study of CD8 T cells in ankylosing spondylitis. Overall study findings and caveats: Ankylosing spondylitis blood seemed to carry a telltale TCR beta motif made of under 10 highly homologous variants. Disease-linked clones were found to be CD8+ and relatively rare in peripheral blood. There was reportedly significant enrichment of clones that were disease-linked in matched ankylosing spondylitis synovial fluid. Earlier reports found some motif variants in synovial fluid and blood in reactive arthritis.

Germline V lookup: CDR1 DFQATT, CDR2 SNEGSKA (reference sequence). The CDR3 extends over 13 amino acids. Trimming took off 1 base at V and 8 bases at J, with 11 bases between the two ends. This clonotype was seen a single time. Its antigen is undetermined. MiXCR, run by TCRdb on the 5' RACE reads, gives a single entry per CDR3 protein. This sample yields 750,000 to 850,000 distinct CDR3 sequences, of which 10% to 15% are seen a single time; less than 0.65% belongs to the top ten. This clonotype was sampled from a male donor with ankylosing spondylitis. The chain joins TRBV20-1 to TRBJ1-4, with D uncertain. The sample consisted of blood, either unsorted or a sorted T cell fraction (not recorded which). The CDR3 sequence: CSARVHGSEKLFF. DNA for the CDR3: TGCAGTGCTAGAGTCCACGGAAGCGAAAAACTGTTTTTT.